This T cell receptor beta chain was identified in a study of OX40 agonist ivuxolimab in advanced cancers. Germline CDR1 LGHNA, CDR2 YSLEER. The CDR3 is 15 amino acids. The V and J ends lost 6 bases and 1 base, in that order; junction bases with no gene match: 3. Turning to this clone: Antigen specificity is unknown.

Repertoires were generated with immunoSEQ multiplex PCR, while TCRdb's copy carries only in-frame clones and drops some. The sample includes some 25,000 clones, about 81% seen only once; the top ten take around a fifth. Study-level points and caveats: Clonal expansion was seen in CD4+ and CD8+ blood T cells by week 6 at 0.1 to 3.0 mg/kg. Expanded clones belonging to CD8+ T cells outnumbered, on average, those of CD4+.

V gene TRBV4-3 combines with J gene TRBJ1-3; 10 bases match TRBD1. The TCR was taken from an adult with an advanced solid tumor such as melanoma, head and neck, liver or kidney cancer. This specimen was CD4+ or CD8+ T cells sorted from blood, taken in a trial of the OX40 agonist ivuxolimab. CDR3 residues: CASRGQGLSGNTIYF. The CDR3 DNA sequence: TGCGCCAGCAGGGGACAGGGGCTTTCTGGAAACACCATATATTTT.